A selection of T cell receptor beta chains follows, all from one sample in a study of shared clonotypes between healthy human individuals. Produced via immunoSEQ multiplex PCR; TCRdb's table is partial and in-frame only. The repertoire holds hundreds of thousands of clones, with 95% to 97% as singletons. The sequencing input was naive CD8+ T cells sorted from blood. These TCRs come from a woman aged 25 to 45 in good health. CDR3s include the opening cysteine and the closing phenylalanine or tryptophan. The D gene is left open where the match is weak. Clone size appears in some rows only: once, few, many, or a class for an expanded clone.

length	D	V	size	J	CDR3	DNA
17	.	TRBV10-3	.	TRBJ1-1	CAISERGTFRVVTEAFF	TGTGCCATCAGTGAACGCGGGACATTCAGGGTGGTCACTGAAGCTTTCTTT
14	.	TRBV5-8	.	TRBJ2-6	CASEIRSGANVLTF	TGTGCCAGCGAGATACGCTCTGGGGCCAACGTCCTGACTTTC
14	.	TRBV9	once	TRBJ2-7	CASSGRDPADEQYF	TGTGCCAGCAGCGGTCGGGACCCTGCGGACGAGCAGTACTTC
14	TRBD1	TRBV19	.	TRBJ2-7	CASSIGTGGDEQYF	TGTGCCAGTAGTATCGGGACAGGGGGCGACGAGCAGTACTTC
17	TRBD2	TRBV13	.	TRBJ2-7	CASSSSRGLAGSYEQYF	TGTGCCAGCAGCTCGAGCCGGGGACTAGCGGGTTCCTACGAGCAGTACTTC
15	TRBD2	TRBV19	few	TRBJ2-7	CASSILLAGYYEQYF	TGTGCCAGTAGTATACTCCTAGCGGGGTACTACGAGCAGTACTTC
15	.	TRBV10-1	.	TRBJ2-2	CASSAAGHATGELFF	TGCGCCAGCAGTGCTGCGGGACACGCCACCGGGGAGCTGTTTTTT
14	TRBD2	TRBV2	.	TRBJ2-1	CASQGLAEYNEQFF	TGTGCCAGCCAGGGACTAGCGGAGTACAATGAGCAGTTCTTC
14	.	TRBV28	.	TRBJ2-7	CASSLRVSPYEQYF	TGTGCCAGCAGTTTACGGGTTTCCCCCTACGAGCAGTACTTC
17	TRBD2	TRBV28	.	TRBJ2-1	CASSFPIAGVGHNEQFF	TGTGCCAGCAGTTTTCCAATAGCGGGAGTGGGCCACAATGAGCAGTTCTTC
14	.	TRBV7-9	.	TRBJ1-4	CASSFGGDWEKLFF	TGTGCCAGCAGCTTTGGAGGGGACTGGGAAAAACTGTTTTTT
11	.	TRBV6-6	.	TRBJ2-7	CASRYGDEQYF	TGTGCCAGCAGATATGGGGACGAGCAGTACTTC
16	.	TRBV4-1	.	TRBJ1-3	CASSARSARSGNTIYF	TGCGCCAGCAGCGCCCGATCGGCACGATCTGGAAACACCATATATTTT
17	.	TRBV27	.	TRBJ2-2	CASRYKAPGGYTGELFF	TGTGCCAGCAGGTACAAGGCCCCCGGCGGTTACACCGGGGAGCTGTTTTTT
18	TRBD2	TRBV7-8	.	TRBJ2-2	CASRDRLAGGSGTGELFF	TGTGCCAGCAGGGACCGACTAGCGGGAGGTTCTGGCACCGGGGAGCTGTTTTTT
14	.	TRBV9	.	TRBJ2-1	CASSVGPKPPPQFF	TGTGCCAGCAGCGTAGGGCCCAAGCCACCACCGCAGTTCTTC
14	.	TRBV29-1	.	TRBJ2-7	CSVEGDLFRSGQYF	TGCAGCGTTGAGGGGGACTTATTTAGATCTGGGCAGTACTTC
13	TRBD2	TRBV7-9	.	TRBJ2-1	CASSPLLAKEQFF	TGTGCCAGCAGCCCGCTACTAGCGAAAGAGCAGTTCTTC
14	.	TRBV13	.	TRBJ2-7	CASSLALAVYEQYF	TGTGCCAGCAGCTTAGCCCTAGCAGTCTACGAGCAGTACTTC
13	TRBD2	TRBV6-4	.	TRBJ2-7	CASRNSGSYEQYF	TGTGCCAGCCGGAATAGCGGGAGCTACGAGCAGTACTTC
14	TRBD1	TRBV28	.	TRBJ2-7	CASSLTRGQDEQYF	TGTGCCAGCAGTTTAACTAGGGGACAGGACGAGCAGTACTTC
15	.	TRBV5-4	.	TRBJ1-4	CASSPGHATNEKLFF	TGTGCCAGCAGCCCGGGACACGCAACTAATGAAAAACTGTTTTTT